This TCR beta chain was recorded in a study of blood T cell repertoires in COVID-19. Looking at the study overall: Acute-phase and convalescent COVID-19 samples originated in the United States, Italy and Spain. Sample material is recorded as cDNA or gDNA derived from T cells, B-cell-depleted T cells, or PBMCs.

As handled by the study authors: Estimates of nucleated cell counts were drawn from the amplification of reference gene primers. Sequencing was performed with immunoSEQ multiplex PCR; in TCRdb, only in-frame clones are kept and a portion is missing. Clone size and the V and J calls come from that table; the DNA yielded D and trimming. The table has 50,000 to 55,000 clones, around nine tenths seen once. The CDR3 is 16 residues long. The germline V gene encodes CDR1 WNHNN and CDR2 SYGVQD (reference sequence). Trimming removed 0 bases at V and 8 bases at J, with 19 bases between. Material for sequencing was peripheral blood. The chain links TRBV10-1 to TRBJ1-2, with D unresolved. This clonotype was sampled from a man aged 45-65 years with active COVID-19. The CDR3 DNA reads TGCGCCAGCAGTGAGTCGTGGAGGCGATCCTCCAAGGGCTACACCTTC. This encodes CASSESWRRSSKGYTF.